The sequence of this TCR beta chain was determined in a study of blood T cell repertoires in COVID-19. On the study more broadly: PBMCs, B-cell-depleted T cells, or T cells were the source of the cDNA or gDNA that made up the material.

Per the study methods: Amplified reference gene primers provided the basis for estimating nucleated cell counts. The table came from immunoSEQ multiplex PCR; TCRdb's copy has only in-frame clones and leaves some out. That table supplies the V and J calls and clone size; D and trimming were determined from the DNA. The data show about 200,000 clones, 65% to 90% seen once. V was clipped by 6 bases and J by 7 bases; unmatched bases: 9. CDR3 length equals 14 residues. Germline V lookup: CDR1 SEHNR, CDR2 FQNEAQ (reference sequence). Sequences were obtained from peripheral blood. The receptor was derived from a human donor in a cohort sampled during active COVID-19. This chain joins TRBV7-9 and TRBJ2-1; 7 nucleotides line up with TRBD2. The DNA for the CDR3 is TGTGCCAGCAGTAACGGCGGGAGAATGAATGAGCAGTTCTTC. Translating gives CASSNGGRMNEQFF.